This T cell receptor beta chain is drawn from a study of response to subunit inactivated influenza vaccine. Overall study findings and caveats: Seasonal influenza vaccination, on each occasion, was suggested by the authors to recruit few new T cells.

Points on this clonotype: The antigen is not known.

This CDR3 comprises 16 residues. CDR1 is SGDLS, CDR2 YYNGEE, per germline. V trimming: 0 bases; J trimming: 0 bases; junction bases outside the gene matches: 1. TCRdb redid the calling of the RT-PCR reads with MiXCR, one entry per CDR3 protein. The sample consists of more than 550,000 distinct CDR3 sequences, 10% to 15% of them appearing once. This TCR derives from a man in his forties or fifties who received an inactivated influenza vaccine. The sequences come from PBMCs from blood, collected on the day of vaccination. The chain couples TRBV9 to TRBJ2-2, with 8 positions matching TRBD2. The DNA for the CDR3 is TGTGCCAGCAGCGTAGCGGGAGGGCCGAACACCGGGGAGCTGTTTTTT. Encoded protein: CASSVAGGPNTGELFF.